Listed below are T cell receptor beta chains from one sample, sequenced in a study of type 1 regulatory T cells. MiXCR, applied by TCRdb to the reads, yields one record per CDR3 protein. Altogether approximately 5,300 distinct CDR3 sequences are present, approximately 30% being singletons, with the ten largest covering about 8%. The antigens these receptors bind are not known. Sequencing was performed on cultured T cells, either the whole culture or a sorted T cell fraction (not recorded which). All receptors derive from a human donor in good health. Each CDR3 is given with its conserved first and last residue. A D gene is named only where the DNA matches it firmly. Clone sizes are given selectively: once, few, many, or a class where the clone is expanded.

j_call: TRBJ1-4
v_call: TRBV20-1
clone_size: -
d_call: -
cdr3_aa: CSAEVLRLSEKLFF
cdr3_nt: TGCAGTGCTGAAGTTTTGAGGCTTTCCGAAAAACTGTTTTTT

j_call: TRBJ1-2
v_call: TRBV19
clone_size: many
d_call: -
cdr3_aa: CASSWTDTNYGYTF
cdr3_nt: TGTGCCAGTAGCTGGACGGACACTAACTATGGCTACACCTTC

j_call: TRBJ2-7
v_call: TRBV29-1
clone_size: few
d_call: TRBD1
cdr3_aa: CSVEEQGAVGEQYF
cdr3_nt: TGCAGCGTTGAAGAGCAGGGGGCGGTCGGCGAGCAGTACTTC

j_call: TRBJ2-5
v_call: TRBV4-2
clone_size: medium-sized
d_call: -
cdr3_aa: CASSLNPDSQETQYF
cdr3_nt: TGTGCCAGCAGCCTAAACCCCGACAGCCAAGAGACCCAGTACTTC

j_call: TRBJ2-2
v_call: TRBV7-2
clone_size: medium-sized
d_call: -
cdr3_aa: CASSLDVGRWLFF
cdr3_nt: TGTGCCAGCAGCTTAGACGTGGGTCGGTGGCTGTTTTTT

j_call: TRBJ2-3
v_call: TRBV5-1
clone_size: medium-sized
d_call: TRBD1
cdr3_aa: CASIMTGGSDTQYF
cdr3_nt: TGCGCCAGCATCATGACAGGGGGCTCTGATACGCAGTATTTT

j_call: TRBJ2-3
v_call: TRBV5-4
clone_size: many
d_call: -
cdr3_aa: CASSLETSGPDTQYF
cdr3_nt: TGTGCCAGCAGCTTGGAAACCAGCGGTCCAGATACGCAGTATTTT

j_call: TRBJ2-7
v_call: TRBV20-1
clone_size: medium-sized
d_call: -
cdr3_aa: CSASRQVSYEQYF
cdr3_nt: TGCAGTGCTAGCAGACAGGTCTCCTACGAGCAGTACTTC

j_call: TRBJ2-3
v_call: TRBV20-1
clone_size: many
d_call: -
cdr3_aa: CSAGESWYTDTQYF
cdr3_nt: TGCAGTGCTGGGGAATCCTGGTACACAGATACGCAGTATTTT

j_call: TRBJ2-7
v_call: TRBV27
clone_size: -
d_call: -
cdr3_aa: CASSLYVQEARYF
cdr3_nt: TGTGCCAGCAGTTTATATGTCCAGGAAGCAAGGTACTTC

j_call: TRBJ2-7
v_call: TRBV10-3
clone_size: medium-sized
d_call: -
cdr3_aa: CAITEAGAEQYF
cdr3_nt: TGTGCCATCACCGAGGCTGGGGCCGAGCAGTACTTC

j_call: TRBJ2-2
v_call: TRBV5-6
clone_size: -
d_call: -
cdr3_aa: CASSSKYTGNTGELFF
cdr3_nt: TGTGCCAGCAGCTCCAAATATACGGGGAACACCGGGGAGCTGTTTTTT

j_call: TRBJ1-1
v_call: TRBV11-2
clone_size: -
d_call: -
cdr3_aa: CASSLRGGRNTEAFF
cdr3_nt: TGTGCCAGCAGCTTAAGGGGTGGGCGAAACACTGAAGCTTTCTTT

j_call: TRBJ2-7
v_call: TRBV7-2
clone_size: medium-sized
d_call: -
cdr3_aa: CASTLRDRPRTSYEQYF
cdr3_nt: TGTGCCAGCACCCTCCGGGACCGACCTAGAACCTCCTACGAGCAGTACTTC

j_call: TRBJ2-7
v_call: TRBV20-1
clone_size: medium-sized
d_call: -
cdr3_aa: CSAGVSPPYEQYF
cdr3_nt: TGCAGTGCTGGGGTGAGTCCCCCCTACGAGCAGTACTTC

j_call: TRBJ1-2
v_call: TRBV7-2
clone_size: -
d_call: -
cdr3_aa: CASSLAQGRNYGYTF
cdr3_nt: TGTGCCAGCAGCTTAGCGCAGGGGAGGAACTATGGCTACACCTTC

j_call: TRBJ1-2
v_call: TRBV20-1
clone_size: -
d_call: -
cdr3_aa: CSAKGTNYGYTF
cdr3_nt: TGCAGTGCCAAAGGGACTAACTATGGCTACACCTTC

j_call: TRBJ2-3
v_call: TRBV29-1
clone_size: -
d_call: TRBD2
cdr3_aa: CSVVKTSGSTDTQYF
cdr3_nt: TGCAGCGTTGTCAAAACTAGCGGGAGCACAGATACGCAGTATTTT

j_call: TRBJ2-3
v_call: TRBV27
clone_size: -
d_call: TRBD1
cdr3_aa: CASRPLDRGEDTQYF
cdr3_nt: TGTGCCAGCAGACCTCTGGACAGGGGGGAAGATACGCAGTATTTT

j_call: TRBJ2-1
v_call: TRBV7-9
clone_size: medium-sized
d_call: TRBD2
cdr3_aa: CASSLGLAGLLLYNEQFF
cdr3_nt: TGTGCCAGCAGCTTAGGTCTAGCGGGATTATTACTTTACAATGAGCAGTTCTTC

j_call: TRBJ2-5
v_call: TRBV5-1
clone_size: -
d_call: TRBD1
cdr3_aa: CASKGGVVEETQYF
cdr3_nt: TGCGCCAGCAAAGGGGGCGTCGTTGAAGAGACCCAGTACTTC

j_call: TRBJ1-1
v_call: TRBV5-1
clone_size: many
d_call: TRBD1
cdr3_aa: CASSRDSMNTEAFF
cdr3_nt: TGCGCCAGCAGCCGGGACAGCATGAACACTGAAGCTTTCTTT

j_call: TRBJ2-6
v_call: TRBV20-1
clone_size: -
d_call: -
cdr3_aa: CSASGSSGANVLTF
cdr3_nt: TGCAGTGCCTCAGGGTCCTCTGGGGCCAACGTCCTGACTTTC

j_call: TRBJ1-1
v_call: TRBV29-1
clone_size: -
d_call: -
cdr3_aa: CSVTIGGNTEAFF
cdr3_nt: TGCAGCGTGACCATCGGGGGGAACACTGAAGCTTTCTTT

j_call: TRBJ1-2
v_call: TRBV15
clone_size: medium-sized
d_call: -
cdr3_aa: CATSRDRGEYGYTF
cdr3_nt: TGTGCCACCAGCAGAGATCGAGGGGAGTATGGCTACACCTTC

j_call: TRBJ1-6
v_call: TRBV5-1
clone_size: many
d_call: -
cdr3_aa: CASSLGAMGINSPLHF
cdr3_nt: TGCGCCAGCAGCTTGGGTGCAATGGGAATTAATTCACCCCTCCACTTT

j_call: TRBJ2-1
v_call: TRBV7-3
clone_size: many
d_call: -
cdr3_aa: CASSLPENGKNEQFF
cdr3_nt: TGTGCCAGCAGCTTACCAGAAAACGGGAAAAATGAGCAGTTCTTC

j_call: TRBJ2-1
v_call: TRBV5-1
clone_size: medium-sized
d_call: TRBD2
cdr3_aa: CASSSREGQYEQFF
cdr3_nt: TGCGCCAGCAGCTCCCGGGAGGGCCAATATGAGCAGTTCTTC

j_call: TRBJ2-7
v_call: TRBV5-1
clone_size: -
d_call: -
cdr3_aa: CASSPVTAGVYEQYF
cdr3_nt: TGCGCCAGCAGCCCAGTGACCGCAGGAGTCTACGAGCAGTACTTC

j_call: TRBJ1-6
v_call: TRBV9
clone_size: medium-sized
d_call: TRBD1
cdr3_aa: CASSAQGDGAGPLHF
cdr3_nt: TGTGCCAGCAGCGCCCAGGGGGACGGGGCGGGACCCCTCCACTTT

j_call: TRBJ2-7
v_call: TRBV20-1
clone_size: few
d_call: TRBD1
cdr3_aa: CSARDSGTGPNEQYF
cdr3_nt: TGCAGTGCTAGAGATTCCGGGACAGGGCCCAACGAGCAGTACTTC

j_call: TRBJ1-2
v_call: TRBV30
clone_size: medium-sized
d_call: -
cdr3_aa: CAWSVLVAGRQSTGYTF
cdr3_nt: TGTGCCTGGAGTGTACTTGTAGCGGGGAGGCAGTCCACTGGCTACACCTTC

j_call: TRBJ1-5
v_call: TRBV18
clone_size: medium-sized
d_call: TRBD1
cdr3_aa: CASSPQGAGNQPQHF
cdr3_nt: TGTGCCAGCTCACCACAGGGGGCCGGGAATCAGCCCCAGCATTTT

j_call: TRBJ1-5
v_call: TRBV10-3
clone_size: -
d_call: -
cdr3_aa: CAIGEKGPASPQHF
cdr3_nt: TGTGCCATCGGTGAGAAGGGGCCGGCGTCGCCCCAGCATTTT

j_call: TRBJ2-2
v_call: TRBV21-1
clone_size: many
d_call: -
cdr3_aa: CASNGPPGELFF
cdr3_nt: TGTGCCAGCAACGGCCCCCCCGGGGAGCTGTTTTTT

j_call: TRBJ2-7
v_call: TRBV20-1
clone_size: many
d_call: -
cdr3_aa: CSAGIYEQYF
cdr3_nt: TGCAGTGCTGGGATCTACGAGCAGTACTTC

j_call: TRBJ2-7
v_call: TRBV7-7
clone_size: medium-sized
d_call: TRBD1
cdr3_aa: CASTDGTGPYYEQYF
cdr3_nt: TGTGCTAGCACCGACGGGACAGGTCCTTACTACGAGCAGTACTTC

j_call: TRBJ2-5
v_call: TRBV7-2
clone_size: -
d_call: -
cdr3_aa: CASSFAGQETQYF
cdr3_nt: TGTGCCAGCAGCTTTGCAGGGCAGGAGACCCAGTACTTC

j_call: TRBJ1-1
v_call: TRBV20-1
clone_size: medium-sized
d_call: -
cdr3_aa: CSARGSNTEAFF
cdr3_nt: TGCAGTGCTAGAGGTTCGAACACTGAAGCTTTCTTT

j_call: TRBJ2-5
v_call: TRBV5-1
clone_size: medium-sized
d_call: -
cdr3_aa: CASSSSVGGGEETQYF
cdr3_nt: TGCGCCAGCAGCTCGTCGGTTGGAGGGGGAGAAGAGACCCAGTACTTC

j_call: TRBJ2-2
v_call: TRBV7-9
clone_size: -
d_call: -
cdr3_aa: CASSRAPNTGELFF
cdr3_nt: TGTGCCAGCAGCCGAGCGCCGAACACCGGGGAGCTGTTTTTT

j_call: TRBJ2-1
v_call: TRBV12-3/TRBV12-4
clone_size: medium-sized
d_call: TRBD1
cdr3_aa: CASIPWDRGNHNEQFF
cdr3_nt: TGTGCCAGCATCCCGTGGGACAGGGGGAATCACAATGAGCAGTTCTTC

j_call: TRBJ2-5
v_call: TRBV30
clone_size: many
d_call: -
cdr3_aa: CAWSFQYQETQYF
cdr3_nt: TGTGCCTGGAGTTTTCAGTACCAAGAGACCCAGTACTTC

j_call: TRBJ2-5
v_call: TRBV5-1
clone_size: -
d_call: -
cdr3_aa: CASSRGTFQETQYF
cdr3_nt: TGCGCCAGCAGCAGGGGGACATTCCAAGAGACCCAGTACTTC

j_call: TRBJ2-7
v_call: TRBV7-9
clone_size: many
d_call: TRBD1
cdr3_aa: CASSFGQGHPYEQYF
cdr3_nt: TGTGCCAGCAGCTTCGGACAGGGGCATCCCTACGAGCAGTACTTC

j_call: TRBJ1-5
v_call: TRBV6-6
clone_size: many
d_call: -
cdr3_aa: CASSYRVGGNQPQHF
cdr3_nt: TGTGCCAGCAGTTACAGGGTGGGGGGCAATCAGCCCCAGCATTTT

j_call: TRBJ2-3
v_call: TRBV12-3/TRBV12-4
clone_size: medium-sized
d_call: -
cdr3_aa: CASTLGTGLRDTQYF
cdr3_nt: TGTGCCAGCACCTTGGGAACAGGGTTAAGGGATACGCAGTATTTT

j_call: TRBJ1-1
v_call: TRBV5-1
clone_size: few
d_call: -
cdr3_aa: CASRVQMNTEAFF
cdr3_nt: TGCGCCAGCAGGGTCCAAATGAACACTGAAGCTTTCTTT

j_call: TRBJ2-2
v_call: TRBV5-1
clone_size: medium-sized
d_call: -
cdr3_aa: CASSLAGGNTGELFF
cdr3_nt: TGCGCCAGCAGCTTGGCCGGAGGGAACACCGGGGAGCTGTTTTTT

j_call: TRBJ2-7
v_call: TRBV11-2
clone_size: medium-sized
d_call: TRBD2
cdr3_aa: CASSSRTSGSYEQYF
cdr3_nt: TGTGCCAGCAGCTCCCGGACTAGCGGGTCCTACGAGCAGTACTTC

j_call: TRBJ1-2
v_call: TRBV3-1
clone_size: medium-sized
d_call: TRBD1
cdr3_aa: CASSPNRGGGYTF
cdr3_nt: TGTGCCAGCAGCCCAAACAGGGGAGGTGGCTACACCTTC

j_call: TRBJ1-5
v_call: TRBV9
clone_size: once
d_call: -
cdr3_aa: CASSVGAENQPQHF
cdr3_nt: TGTGCGAGCAGCGTAGGAGCAGAGAATCAGCCCCAGCATTTT

j_call: TRBJ2-2
v_call: TRBV20-1
clone_size: medium-sized
d_call: -
cdr3_aa: CSASKNTGELFF
cdr3_nt: TGCAGTGCTAGCAAGAACACCGGGGAGCTGTTTTTT

j_call: TRBJ1-5
v_call: TRBV21-1
clone_size: -
d_call: -
cdr3_aa: CASSKRRAERQPQHF
cdr3_nt: TGTGCCAGCAGCAAACGTCGAGCCGAAAGGCAGCCCCAGCATTTT

j_call: TRBJ1-3
v_call: TRBV14
clone_size: many
d_call: -
cdr3_aa: CASSPGHSGNTIYF
cdr3_nt: TGTGCCAGCAGCCCAGGACATTCAGGAAACACCATATATTTT

j_call: TRBJ1-1
v_call: TRBV5-1
clone_size: many
d_call: -
cdr3_aa: CASTLAGGGMNTEAFF
cdr3_nt: TGCGCCAGCACCTTGGCCGGGGGCGGGATGAACACTGAAGCTTTCTTT

j_call: TRBJ2-1
v_call: TRBV7-3
clone_size: -
d_call: -
cdr3_aa: CASSLRAYNEQFF
cdr3_nt: TGTGCCAGCAGCCTTAGGGCTTACAATGAGCAGTTCTTC